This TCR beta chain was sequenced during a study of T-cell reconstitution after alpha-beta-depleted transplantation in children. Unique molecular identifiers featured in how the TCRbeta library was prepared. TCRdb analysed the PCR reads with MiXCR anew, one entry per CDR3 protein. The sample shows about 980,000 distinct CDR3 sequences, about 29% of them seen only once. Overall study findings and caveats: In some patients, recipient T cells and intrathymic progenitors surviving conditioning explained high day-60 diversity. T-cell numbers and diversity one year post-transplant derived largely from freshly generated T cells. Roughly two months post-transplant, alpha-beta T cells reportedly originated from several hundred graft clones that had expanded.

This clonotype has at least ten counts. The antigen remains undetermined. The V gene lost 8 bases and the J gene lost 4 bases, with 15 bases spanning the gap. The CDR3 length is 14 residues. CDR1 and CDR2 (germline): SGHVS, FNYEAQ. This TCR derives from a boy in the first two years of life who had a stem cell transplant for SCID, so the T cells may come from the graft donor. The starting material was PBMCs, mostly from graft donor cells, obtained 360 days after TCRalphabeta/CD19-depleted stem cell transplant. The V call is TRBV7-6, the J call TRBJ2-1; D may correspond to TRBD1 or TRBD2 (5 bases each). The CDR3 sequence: CASSPGQLYNEQFF. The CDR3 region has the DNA TGTGCCAGCTCCCCGGGGCAGTTATACAATGAGCAGTTCTTC. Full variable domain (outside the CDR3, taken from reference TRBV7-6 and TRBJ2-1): GAGVSQSPRYKVTKRGQDVALRCDPISGHVSLYWYRQALGQGPEFLTYFNYEAQQDKSGLPNDRFSAERPEGSISTLTIQRTEQRDSAMYRCASSPGQLYNEQFFGPGTRLTVL.